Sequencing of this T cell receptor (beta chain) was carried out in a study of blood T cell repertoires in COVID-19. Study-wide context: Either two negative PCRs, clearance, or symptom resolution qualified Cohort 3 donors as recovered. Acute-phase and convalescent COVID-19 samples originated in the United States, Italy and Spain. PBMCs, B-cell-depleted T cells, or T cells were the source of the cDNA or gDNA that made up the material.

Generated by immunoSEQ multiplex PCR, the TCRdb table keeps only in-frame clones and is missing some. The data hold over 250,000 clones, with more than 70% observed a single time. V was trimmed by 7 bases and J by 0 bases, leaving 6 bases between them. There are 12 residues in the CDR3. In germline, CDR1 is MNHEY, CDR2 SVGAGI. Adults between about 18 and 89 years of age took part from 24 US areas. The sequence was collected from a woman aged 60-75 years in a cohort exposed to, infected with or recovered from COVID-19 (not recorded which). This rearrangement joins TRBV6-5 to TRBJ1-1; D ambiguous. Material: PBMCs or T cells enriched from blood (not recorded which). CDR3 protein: CASTEVNTEAFF. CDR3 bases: TGTGCCAGCACGGAGGTGAACACTGAAGCTTTCTTT.